Listed here are 11 T cell receptor beta chains from one sample, sequenced in a study of blood T cell repertoires in COVID-19. TCRdb's copy holds only in-frame clones and misses some; the assay was immunoSEQ multiplex PCR. The sample holds 150,000 or so clones, approximately 78% seen once. The sequencing sample was made of peripheral blood. These receptors originate from a human donor with acute or convalescent COVID-19. The donor label of this sample is uncertain.

The V call is TRBV12-3 or TRBV12-4, the J call TRBJ1-5; no firm D call. The CDR3 is made up of 13 amino acids. Trimming took off 2 bases at V and 7 bases at J, with 9 bases between the two ends. CDR3 nucleotide sequence: TGTGCCAGCAGTTTAAATAGCCTCCAGCCCCAGCATTTT. The encoded protein is CASSLNSLQPQHF.

This clone was observed once. The rearrangement uses TRBV7-9 and TRBJ1-5, with no clear D. This CDR3 comprises 15 residues. Germline assignment: CDR1 SEHNR and CDR2 FQNEAQ (reference sequence). Trimming took 1 base from V and 0 from J, leaving 7 bases between them. CDR3 protein: CASSLGGYSNQPQHF. CDR3 DNA: TGTGCCAGCAGCTTAGGCGGATATAGCAATCAGCCCCAGCATTTT.

This rearrangement joins TRBV6-6 to TRBJ2-1; tentative D call: TRBD2 (6 bases). This CDR3 comprises 20 residues. Trimming took 6 bases from V and 1 from J, leaving 28 bases between them. From germline, CDR1 is MNHNY and CDR2 SVGAGI (reference sequence). The CDR3 sequence: CASSDRGAGGDFRSYNEQFF. The CDR3 DNA follows: TGTGCCAGCAGCGATAGGGGAGCAGGAGGGGACTTTCGGTCCTACAATGAGCAGTTCTTC.

The table lists this clone with a count of one. This chain joins TRBV6-5 and TRBJ1-6; the D gene is possibly TRBD1 (5 bases). Trimming shortened V by 0 bases and J by 9 bases, and 9 bases separated the two germline ends. The CDR3 covers 14 residues. Looked up from germline, CDR1 is MNHEY and CDR2 is SVGAGI. The CDR3 nucleotides read TGTGCCAGCAGTTACTCCAGGGATACTTCACCCCTCCACTTT. Its translation: CASSYSRDTSPLHF.

This sequence joins TRBV11-2 and TRBJ1-1; no definite D call. The CDR3 length is 15 residues. The V end lost 1 base, the J end lost 4 bases, and 13 bases lay between the germline ends. Germline CDR1 and CDR2: SGHAT and FQNNGV. The CDR3 spells CASSLGPEGATEAFF. CDR3 DNA sequence: TGTGCCAGCAGCTTAGGGCCCGAGGGTGCCACTGAAGCTTTCTTT. Using reference TRBV11-2 and TRBJ1-1 for the parts outside the CDR3, the full variable domain is EAGVAQSPRYKIIEKRQSVAFWCNPISGHATLYWYQQILGQGPKLLIQFQNNGVVDDSQLPKDRFSAERLKGVDSTLKIQPAKLEDSAVYLCASSLGPEGATEAFFGQGTRLTVV.

The CDR3 DNA follows: TGTGCCAGCAGCATTAGCTGGACAGGGGAGCAGTTCTTC. It translates to CASSISWTGEQFF. The chain combines TRBV7-2 with TRBJ2-1; 8 bases agree with TRBD1. The CDR3 is 13 amino acids. CDR1 and CDR2 (germline): SGHTA, FQGNSA. The J segment lost 10 bases and the V segment lost 5 bases, leaving 7 bases of the junction unmatched.

The chain couples TRBV19 to TRBJ1-1, with 7 bases aligning to TRBD1. Germline loops: CDR1 LNHDA, CDR2 SQIVND (reference sequence). CDR3 length: 17 residues. The V and J ends lost 6 bases and 0 bases, in that order; junction bases with no gene match: 13. CDR3 DNA: TGTGCCAGTAGAGTAAGGGGGCTTGCTAATATGAACACTGAAGCTTTCTTT. This encodes CASRVRGLANMNTEAFF.

J is TRBJ1-1 and V is TRBV9, with 7 positions matching TRBD1. Unmatched junction bases numbered 16, after V lost 2 bases and J lost 6 bases. Germline values: CDR1 SGDLS, CDR2 YYNGEE. The CDR3 loop spans 17 amino acids. CDR3 loop: CASSVSPFGRGPAEAFF. The CDR3 DNA reads TGTGCCAGCAGCGTCTCCCCCTTCGGGAGGGGGCCTGCTGAAGCTTTCTTT.

This sequence joins TRBV7-9 and TRBJ1-5; D unresolved. Trimming removed 5 bases from V and 7 bases from J, with 21 bases in between. The CDR3 is 16 residues long. CDR1 and CDR2 (germline): SEHNR, FQNEAQ (reference sequence). The CDR3 loop is CASSPRGQLEPQPQHF. The CDR3 nucleotides read TGTGCCAGCAGCCCTCGCGGGCAATTGGAACCCCAGCCCCAGCATTTT.

This chain joins TRBV29-1 and TRBJ1-4; 7 nucleotides match TRBD1. CDR3 length: 13 amino acids. CDR1 is SQVTM, CDR2 ANQGSEA, per germline. V dropped 4 bases and J dropped 2; count of bases not matched to a gene: 1. CDR3 sequence: CSVGDSTNEKLFF. In nucleotides, the CDR3 is TGCAGCGTTGGGGACAGTACTAATGAAAAACTGTTTTTT.

The V call is TRBV7-2, the J call TRBJ2-7; 7 bases are a match to TRBD1. CDR1 is SGHTA and CDR2 is FQGNSA in the germline V gene. The CDR3 is 13 amino acids. J gave up 3 bases and V 3 bases, and 2 bases lay outside the gene matches. CDR3 loop: CASSFGQVYEQYF. In DNA, the CDR3 is TGTGCCAGCAGCTTCGGACAGGTCTACGAGCAGTACTTC.